This passage covers 21 T cell receptor beta chains from one sample sequenced in a study of T-cell reconstitution after alpha-beta-depleted transplantation in children. During its preparation, the TCRbeta library received unique molecular identifiers. MiXCR, run by TCRdb on the PCR reads, gives a single entry per CDR3 protein. Of a few hundred thousand distinct CDR3 sequences listed, about a tenth are singletons. Sequencing was performed on PBMCs from the stem cell graft donor, taken from the stem cell graft. All receptors come from a human donor who donated a stem cell graft to a child with acute lymphoblastic leukemia.

This clonotype appeared many times. The V and J genes are TRBV5-1 and TRBJ1-2, with unresolved D. Germline-derived CDR1 and CDR2 are SGHRS and YFSETQ. V was pared by 2 bases and J by 6 bases, with 17 bases between. The CDR3 loop spans 15 amino acids. The CDR3 DNA reads TGCGCCAGCAGCTTAGCCGGAGAGAGAGTTGATGGCTACACCTTC. Residues: CASSLAGERVDGYTF.

The V gene is TRBV12-3 or TRBV12-4, the J gene TRBJ2-1; 10 nucleotides agree with TRBD2. V was pared by 5 bases and J by 5 bases, with 9 bases of the junction left unmatched. There are 16 residues in the CDR3. The CDR3 reads CASSPLGLAENNEQFF. The CDR3 DNA reads as TGTGCCAGCAGTCCCCTCGGACTAGCGGAGAACAATGAGCAGTTCTTC.

This clonotype was found a few times. This rearrangement joins TRBV12-3 or TRBV12-4 to TRBJ1-1; D is perhaps TRBD1 (5 bases). This CDR3 has 14 residues. The V end lost 5 bases, the J end lost 1 base, and 11 bases lay between the germline ends. CDR3 in DNA: TGTGCCAGCAGTCCACCCACAGGGAACACTGAAGCTTTCTTT. Translating gives CASSPPTGNTEAFF.

This clonotype was picked up many times. This chain connects TRBV6-5 to TRBJ1-6, with a possible D match to TRBD1 (5 bases). The CDR3 has 14 amino acids. Germline V gene lookup returns CDR1 MNHEY and CDR2 SVGAGI. Trimming took off 4 bases at V and 9 bases at J, with 13 bases between the two ends. In DNA form, the CDR3 reads TGTGCCAGCAGTTTTGGGACCTTTTCTTCACCCCTCCACTTT. Translated: CASSFGTFSSPLHF.

The chain joins TRBV6-5 to TRBJ1-4; D gene ambiguous. Trimming left V 4 bases short and J 5 bases short, with 11 bases between. Germline CDR1 and CDR2: MNHEY and SVGAGI. The length of the CDR3 is 14 residues. CDR3 nucleotide sequence: TGTGCCAGCAGTTCCGAAAGGCCAAATGAAAAACTGTTTTTT. Protein sequence: CASSSERPNEKLFF.

The J gene is TRBJ2-7, the V gene TRBV5-1; maybe TRBD1 (6 bases). CDR1 and CDR2 (germline): SGHRS, YFSETQ. V was cut by 4 bases and J by 4 bases, with 18 bases left in between. The length of the CDR3 is 15 residues. The CDR3 DNA reads as TGCGCCAGCAGCAACCCACAGGGAAGCGTTTACGAGCAGTACTTC. The encoded protein is CASSNPQGSVYEQYF.

This clonotype was detected only a few times. The chain is built from TRBV28 and TRBJ2-6; D perhaps matches TRBD1 (6 bases). Per the germline V gene, CDR1 is MDHEN and CDR2 is SYDVKM. The V end was cut by 6 bases, the J end by 3 bases, with 12 bases between. CDR3 length: 15 amino acids. CDR3 residues: CASSRIRGGANVLTF. Here the CDR3 DNA reads TGTGCCAGCAGCCGTATCAGGGGTGGGGCCAACGTCCTGACTTTC.

The V gene is TRBV7-8, the J gene TRBJ2-1, with TRBD1 matching 10 bases. The CDR3 runs to 16 residues. After removal of 2 bases from V and 5 bases from J, the junction contained 6 bases not matched to a gene. CDR1 is SGHVS and CDR2 is FQNEAQ in the germline V gene. The CDR3 DNA is TGTGCCAGCAGCTTACGAGGGACAGGGGTAAACAATGAGCAGTTCTTC. Translation gives CASSLRGTGVNNEQFF.

The chain combines TRBV20-1 with TRBJ2-7, with TRBD2 as a possible D gene (5 bases). The germline V gene has CDR1 DFQATT and CDR2 SNEGSKA (reference sequence). V lost 4 bases and J 1 base, leaving 14 bases between the germline ends. This CDR3 region has 14 residues. CDR3 DNA: TGCAGTGCTACCTCCTTAAGCGGATCCTACGAGCAGTACTTC. It encodes CSATSLSGSYEQYF.

This chain uses TRBV7-6 with TRBJ1-1; TRBD1 might be the D (5 bases). The CDR3 is made up of 14 amino acids. V gave up 3 bases and J gave up 5 bases, with 13 bases separating them. Germline V CDR1 and CDR2: SGHVS, FNYEAQ. The DNA of the CDR3 is TGTGCCAGCAGCTTGGGGCCAGGGTGGACTGAAGCTTTCTTT. Protein product: CASSLGPGWTEAFF.

This rearrangement joins TRBV6-2 or TRBV6-3 to TRBJ2-7; 8 bases match TRBD2. J lost 2 bases, V lost 0 bases, and 15 bases had no gene match. The CDR3 contains 19 residues. Germline lookup yields CDR1 MNHEY and CDR2 SVGEGT. The CDR3 DNA reads TGTGCCAGCAGTTACTCGATAATCCCCGGGGGGGCCCAGCCCTACGAGCAGTACTTC. Translated, it gives CASSYSIIPGGAQPYEQYF.

This clonotype was seen only a few times. This chain connects TRBV29-1 to TRBJ2-2, with TRBD1 identical over 10 bases. The germline CDR1 and CDR2 sequences are SQVTM and ANQGSEA. The CDR3 has 15 residues. V lost 4 bases to trimming and J lost 5 bases; unmatched junction nucleotides: 7. The chain's CDR3 is CSVGTGGYPTGELFF. The CDR3 region has the DNA TGCAGCGTTGGGACAGGGGGATATCCGACCGGGGAGCTGTTTTTT.

The genes are TRBV5-1 and TRBJ2-7; 9 bases fit TRBD1. Trimming cost V 4 bases and J 2 bases; bases outside gene matches: 4. Germline V gene data show CDR1 as SGHRS and CDR2 as YFSETQ. This CDR3 spans 14 amino acids. The CDR3 region is CASSRGDRAYEQYF. In DNA form, the CDR3 reads TGCGCCAGCAGCCGCGGGGACAGGGCCTACGAGCAGTACTTC.

V is TRBV3-1 and J is TRBJ2-3; D gene ambiguous. V was trimmed by 2 bases and J by 5 bases, leaving 5 bases between them. This CDR3 is built from 12 residues. Germline CDR1 is LGHDT and CDR2 is YNNKEL (reference sequence). The CDR3 DNA reads TGTGCCAGCAGCCAATATGGAGATACGCAGTATTTT. It translates to CASSQYGDTQYF.

The rearrangement links TRBV19 to TRBJ1-1, with D possibly being TRBD1 (5 bases). CDR3 length: 16 residues. Looked up from germline, CDR1 is LNHDA and CDR2 is SQIVND (reference sequence). V lost 7 bases, J lost 5 bases, and 23 bases lay in between. CDR3 sequence: CASIPQGGASETEAFF. CDR3 sequence (DNA): TGTGCCAGTATCCCCCAGGGAGGGGCATCGGAAACTGAAGCTTTCTTT.

This clonotype occurred a few times. The rearrangement joins TRBV4-1 to TRBJ2-7; 9 bases agree with TRBD2. Germline V gene sequence: CDR1 MGHRA, CDR2 YSYEKL. The CDR3 has 16 residues. V lost 4 bases and J lost 0; bases outside the gene matches: 7. DNA for the CDR3: TGCGCCAGCAGCCGAGGACTAGCGATTAGCTCCTACGAGCAGTACTTC. Its protein is CASSRGLAISSYEQYF.

This clonotype was seen a handful of times. The chain combines TRBV4-2 with TRBJ1-5, with D hard to call. Germline V gene lookup returns CDR1 LGHNA and CDR2 YNFKEQ. The CDR3 spans 14 residues. Trimming removed 0 bases at V and 7 bases at J, with 10 bases between. The CDR3 spells CASSQDIGGQPQHF. CDR3 bases: TGTGCCAGCAGCCAAGACATCGGAGGCCAGCCCCAGCATTTT.

This chain links TRBV6-5 with TRBJ2-1; the D is unclear. This CDR3 has 13 residues. Germline assignment: CDR1 MNHEY and CDR2 SVGAGI. Trimming cost V 2 bases and J 7 bases, with 9 bases left between them. CDR3 sequence: CASSYGQFNEQFF. The CDR3 DNA reads as TGTGCCAGCAGTTACGGGCAGTTTAATGAGCAGTTCTTC.

The chain couples TRBV20-1 to TRBJ2-5; 10 nucleotides match TRBD1. The CDR3 runs to 15 residues. V shed 8 bases and J 4 bases; nucleotides not matched to a gene: 13. Germline V gives CDR1 DFQATT, CDR2 SNEGSKA (reference sequence). The CDR3 DNA is TGCAGTCGCCCAACCGGGACAGGGGTTCCAGAGACCCAGTACTTC. This codes for CSRPTGTGVPETQYF.

This clonotype was recorded at least ten times. Mismatch with germline at one junction end may stem from a read error. This chain joins TRBV4-3 and TRBJ2-7; D unclear. CDR1 is LGHNA, CDR2 YSLEER, per germline. This CDR3 spans 13 amino acids. The CDR3: CASSQERSYEQYF. The CDR3 bases are TGTGCCAGCAGCCAAGAGCGCTCCTACGAGCAGTACTTC.

The chain has TRBV5-6 and TRBJ2-3; 10 bases agree with TRBD1. Germline trimming cut 1 base from V and 11 bases from J; bases unmatched to any gene: 4. Germline V gene lookup returns CDR1 SGHDT and CDR2 YYEEEE. The CDR3 contains 13 residues. In DNA, the CDR3 is TGTGCCAGCAGCTTGTTTCGGGACAGGGGGCAGTATTTT. Its translation: CASSLFRDRGQYF.